The source of this TCR beta chain is a study of breast tumors, draining lymph nodes, adjacent tissues. Study-wide results and caveats: Tumor TCR diversity was below lymph nodes but above nontumor tissue.

TCRdb independently ran MiXCR on the multiplex PCR reads; one entry per CDR3 protein. This sample has about 140,000 distinct CDR3 sequences, with around a third found just once. CDR3 size: 16 residues. Germline CDR1 reads SGHDT; CDR2 reads YYEEEE. The V end was cut by 4 bases, the J end by 3 bases, with 16 bases between. Breast cancer patients provided tissue from their axillary draining lymph nodes. A remark on this clonotype: What it recognizes is unknown.

The genes are TRBV5-6 and TRBJ2-2; D might be TRBD2 (5 bases). This receptor was identified in a female donor with breast cancer. Some clones in this sample may be carry-over from other donors' samples. The specimen was axillary lymph node tissue. The CDR3 protein is CASSQIGRDYTGELFF. The CDR3 bases are TGTGCCAGCAGCCAAATCGGACGGGATTACACCGGGGAGCTGTTTTTT.